The 17 T cell receptor beta chains below were found in one sample sequenced in a study of T cell responses to AZD1222 COVID-19 vaccine. The assay was immunoSEQ multiplex PCR, and TCRdb's table has in-frame clones only and misses some. In the table there are roughly 140,000 clones, approximately 90% of which are singletons. Source: peripheral blood, taken on day 0 of AZD1222 vaccination. The receptors shown here come from an adult in good health.

The chain has TRBV6-5 and TRBJ1-6; no clear D. The CDR3 has 13 amino acids. CDR1 is MNHEY, CDR2 SVGAGI, per germline. The ends were cut back, 7 bases at V and 6 bases at J, with 10 bases in the middle. Here the CDR3 reads CASISNFNSPLHF. The CDR3 DNA is TGTGCCAGCATCAGCAATTTTAATTCACCCCTCCACTTT.

The chain employs TRBV11-3 and TRBJ1-2; the D gene is possibly TRBD1 (5 bases). The CDR3 spans 14 residues. V was clipped by 5 bases and J by 2 bases, with 12 bases between them. Germline V gene data show CDR1 as SGHNT and CDR2 as YENEEA. The CDR3, as DNA: TGTGCCAGCAGCACCCGGGACCTGAACTATGGCTACACCTTC. Translated, it gives CASSTRDLNYGYTF. The variable domain in full, completed from reference TRBV11-3 and TRBJ1-2, reads EAGVVQSPRYKIIEKKQPVAFWCNPISGHNTLYWYLQNLGQGPELLIRYENEEAVDDSQLPKDRFSAERLKGVDSTLKIQPAELGDSAVYLCASSTRDLNYGYTFGSGTRLTVV.

The chain employs TRBV2 and TRBJ2-1; 9 positions match TRBD1. Germline V CDR1 and CDR2: SNHLY, FYNNEI. Trimming at V came to 6 bases and at J to 8 bases, leaving 5 bases not matched to a gene. CDR3 length: 13 amino acids. The CDR3 is CASRWDRVDEQFF. CDR3 DNA sequence: TGTGCCAGCAGGTGGGACAGGGTGGATGAGCAGTTCTTC.

The gene calls are TRBV11-2 and TRBJ2-1; perhaps D is TRBD1 or TRBD2 (5 bases each). The germline gives CDR1 SGHAT, CDR2 FQNNGV. The V end lost 7 bases, the J end lost 7 bases, and 14 bases lay between the germline ends. The CDR3 is 13 amino acids. The CDR3: CASMGVVGNEQFF. DNA for the CDR3: TGTGCCAGCATGGGGGTGGTCGGGAATGAGCAGTTCTTC.

The V and J genes are TRBV7-2 and TRBJ2-3; TRBD2 agrees at 9 bases. The CDR3 loop spans 18 amino acids. The V and J ends lost 3 bases and 2 bases, in that order; junction bases with no gene match: 12. CDR1 is SGHTA and CDR2 is FQGNSA in the germline V gene. The CDR3 is CASSFPSVSGSYTDTQYF. The CDR3 nucleotides are TGTGCCAGCAGCTTCCCCTCCGTTAGCGGGAGTTACACAGATACGCAGTATTTT.

V usage is TRBV24-1 and J usage is TRBJ2-7; 14 bases align to TRBD2. CDR3 length: 15 residues. Per the germline V gene, CDR1 is KGHDR and CDR2 is SFDVKD. V was pared by 4 bases and J by 6 bases, with 4 bases of the junction left unmatched. DNA of the CDR3: TGTGCCACCAGTGACCCAGGGACTAGCGGGAGCGAGCAGTACTTC. It encodes CATSDPGTSGSEQYF.

This chain uses TRBV2 with TRBJ1-5; 9 nucleotides agree with TRBD1. The CDR3 is 15 residues long. CDR1 and CDR2 (germline): SNHLY, FYNNEI. V lost 2 bases, J lost 2 bases, and 1 base stayed unmatched. CDR3 protein: CASSENRGRNQPQHF. CDR3 bases: TGTGCCAGCAGTGAAAACAGGGGGCGCAATCAGCCCCAGCATTTT.

This chain connects TRBV19 to TRBJ2-7; D is ambiguous. Germline lookup yields CDR1 LNHDA and CDR2 SQIVND (reference sequence). The V gene lost 3 bases and the J gene lost 2 bases, with 8 bases spanning the gap. The CDR3 covers 13 residues. In DNA, the CDR3 is TGTGCCAGTAGTATGACCACAACCTACGAGCAGTACTTC. This codes for CASSMTTTYEQYF.

The chain recombines TRBV7-9 with TRBJ2-7, with TRBD2 matching 13 bases. The germline CDR1 and CDR2 sequences are SEHNR and FQNEAQ (reference sequence). This CDR3 region has 16 residues. The ends lost 1 base at V and 5 bases at J; junction bases unmatched: 5. CDR3 DNA: TGTGCCAGCAGCTTAGAACTAGCGGGAGGGCATCACGAGCAGTACTTC. This gives the protein CASSLELAGGHHEQYF.

This clone was observed a handful of times. The chain couples TRBV7-2 to TRBJ2-3; a weak D match, TRBD2 (7 bases). The CDR3 loop spans 15 amino acids. Trimming pared 1 base from V and 4 bases from J, leaving 12 bases between. In germline, CDR1 is SGHTA, CDR2 FQGNSA. The CDR3 here is CASSLGRGGPDTQYF. CDR3 bases: TGTGCCAGCAGCTTAGGTAGGGGGGGCCCAGATACGCAGTATTTT.

The V and J genes are TRBV7-2 and TRBJ1-5, with D maybe TRBD1 (6 bases). The germline V gene encodes CDR1 SGHTA and CDR2 FQGNSA. This CDR3 contains 13 residues. V was trimmed by 4 bases and J by 8 bases, leaving 12 bases between them. The CDR3 DNA reads TGTGCCAGCAGCTGGGGGGCGCAGGAGCCCCAGCATTTT. This codes for CASSWGAQEPQHF.

The chain couples TRBV6-4 to TRBJ2-3, with D tentatively TRBD1 or TRBD2 (5 bases each). V lost 4 bases and J lost 7, with 12 bases in between. The V gene's germline CDR1 is MRHNA and CDR2 SNTAGT. The CDR3 extends over 13 amino acids. The CDR3 coding sequence is TGTGCCAGCAGTGTCCCTGGGGGTCATACGCAGTATTTT. Residues: CASSVPGGHTQYF.

The chain employs TRBV27 and TRBJ2-7, with 7 positions matching TRBD2. The CDR3 contains 15 residues. Trimming removed 5 bases from V and 2 bases from J; junction bases left unmatched: 9. Germline V gene sequence: CDR1 MNHEY, CDR2 SMNVEV (reference sequence). CDR3 sequence: CASSLTAGTAYEQYF. Written as DNA, the CDR3 is TGTGCCAGCAGTCTAACAGCGGGAACGGCCTACGAGCAGTACTTC.

J is TRBJ2-3 and V is TRBV7-9; D is ambiguous. Germline assignment: CDR1 SEHNR and CDR2 FQNEAQ (reference sequence). The CDR3 has 15 residues. V lost 5 bases to trimming and J lost 0 bases, with 12 bases between them. The CDR3 sequence: CASSPDGRSTDTQYF. CDR3 nucleotides: TGTGCCAGCAGCCCAGACGGCAGAAGCACAGATACGCAGTATTTT.

The chain carries TRBV19 and TRBJ1-2; no clear D. The length of the CDR3 is 18 residues. V lost 0 bases to trimming and J lost 3 bases, with 20 bases between them. Germline CDR1 LNHDA, CDR2 SQIVND (reference sequence). The CDR3 sequence is CASSIDREGGVFDYGYTF. The CDR3 DNA is TGTGCCAGTAGTATAGATCGTGAGGGCGGGGTCTTCGACTATGGCTACACCTTC.

About this clone: Other DNA sequences in the same sample also yield this CDR3. The chain joins TRBV7-9 to TRBJ2-5; 9 nucleotides align to TRBD2. This CDR3 has 15 amino acids. Germline values: CDR1 SEHNR, CDR2 FQNEAQ (reference sequence). V lost 1 base, J lost 3 bases, and 3 bases stayed unmatched. The CDR3 coding sequence is TGTGCCAGCAGCTTAGTCTTAGCGGGAGAAGAGACCCAGTACTTC. This sequence encodes CASSLVLAGEETQYF. The whole variable domain, filled in from reference TRBV7-9 and TRBJ2-5, reads DTGVSQNPRHKITKRGQNVTFRCDPISEHNRLYWYRQTLGQGPEFLTYFQNEAQLEKSRLLSDRFSAERPKGSFSTLEIQRTEQGDSAMYLCASSLVLAGEETQYFGPGTRLLVL.

The chain couples TRBV4-3 to TRBJ2-3; D is unresolved. Germline CDR1 and CDR2: LGHNA and YSLEER. Trimming cost V 0 bases and J 4 bases, with 8 bases left between them. The CDR3 is made up of 14 amino acids. The CDR3, as DNA: TGCGCCAGCAGCCAAGATACACGGGCAGATACGCAGTATTTT. Translated: CASSQDTRADTQYF.